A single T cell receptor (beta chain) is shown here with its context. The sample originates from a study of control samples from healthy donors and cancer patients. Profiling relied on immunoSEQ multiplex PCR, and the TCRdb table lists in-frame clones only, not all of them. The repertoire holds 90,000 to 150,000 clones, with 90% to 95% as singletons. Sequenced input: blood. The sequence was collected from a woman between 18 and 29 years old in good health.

The CDR3 DNA follows: TGCGCCAGCAGCCAAGATTGGGGGACACTTGTGGATACGCAGTATTTT. It codes for CASSQDWGTLVDTQYF. The V and J genes are TRBV4-3 and TRBJ2-3; D is possibly TRBD1 (6 bases). Per the germline V gene, CDR1 is LGHNA and CDR2 is YSLEER. The CDR3 length is 16 residues. Trimming stripped 0 bases from V and 6 bases from J, with 16 bases between.